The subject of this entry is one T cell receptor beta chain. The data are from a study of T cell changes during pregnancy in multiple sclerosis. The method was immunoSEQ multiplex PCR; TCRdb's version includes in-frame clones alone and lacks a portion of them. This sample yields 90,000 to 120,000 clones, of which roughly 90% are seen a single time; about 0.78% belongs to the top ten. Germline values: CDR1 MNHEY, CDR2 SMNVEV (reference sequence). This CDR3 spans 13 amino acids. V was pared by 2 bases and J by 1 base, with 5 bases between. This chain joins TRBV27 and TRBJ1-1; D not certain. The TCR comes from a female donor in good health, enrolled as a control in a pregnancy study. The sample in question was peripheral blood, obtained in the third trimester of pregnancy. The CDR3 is CASSLQKNTEAFF. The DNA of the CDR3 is TGTGCCAGCAGTTTACAGAAGAACACTGAAGCTTTCTTT.